Described below is a single T cell receptor beta chain sequence and its context. The antigen is unknown. DNA and RNA were both co-extracted from 20-30 mg of bulk tissue that had not been sorted. This entry comes from a study of tumor-infiltrating lymphocytes in primary liver carcinoma. General study points: Tumor region pairs outstripped tumor-adjacent and tumor-blood pairs in overlap.

The CDR3 has 14 residues. Germline CDR1 and CDR2: SGHAT and FQNNGV. Making TCR beta cDNA involved 400 to 600 ng total RNA and a constant-region primer. ARM-PCR, slightly modified, supplied the TCR beta libraries through three nested multiplex PCR rounds. The two initial PCR rounds, approximately 10 cycles each, used TRBV1-TRBV30 forward and C-beta reverse primers. One entry per CDR3 protein results from TCRdb running MiXCR on the multiplex PCR reads. This sample yields about 30,000 distinct CDR3 sequences, of which roughly 77% are seen a single time; 25% to 40% belongs to the top ten. The V call is TRBV11-2, the J call TRBJ2-1; TRBD1 matches at 7 bases. The specimen was liver tumor tissue from sampling region 3. Indicated subset: tumor region T3, left-lateral pole. This receptor was obtained from a woman in her 30s with primary liver carcinoma and hepatitis B virus infection. The CDR3 nucleotides read TGTGTCGGCGGCCACCGAGGGACAGCCAATGAGCAGTTCTTC. Residues: CVGGHRGTANEQFF.